This T cell receptor (beta chain) was recorded in a study of blood T cells in healthy people across ages (dated by TCRdb to between 2015 and 2017). About the study as a whole: In model experiments, template switching captured about one uniquely barcoded TCR beta cDNA molecule for every two T cells. The study measured age-related changes in TCR beta repertoire diversity using deep sequencing normalized with unique cDNA molecular identifiers. The donors were split into four age groups: young (average 16 years), middle-aged (39), aged (approximately 59) and long-lived (roughly 86). To avoid experimental bias, donors of different ages were randomly spread across the sequencing lanes. The study analyzed two additional independent replicas of 1 million unique cDNA reads from the same blood draw for two donors, one aged 18 to 30 and one aged 80 or older. Overall study outcomes, separate from this receptor: Because profiling used bulk unsorted PBMCs, naive and antigen-experienced compartments could not be compared conclusively. Compared with the aged group, more naive CD4+ T cells, fewer expanded clones and increased TCR diversity were shown by the long-lived group, suggesting age selection. There was a strong correlation between observed TCR beta diversity and the percentage of naive T cells measured by flow cytometry. The CMV infection status of donors was not known, potentially confounding age-related changes in expanded clonotypes. Observed TCR beta diversity per million T cells fell roughly linearly with age, and a significant reduction was already apparent by age around 40. Total diversity estimates from one million sequenced T cells were considered lower bounds and underestimates.

The trim is 5 bases for V and 6 bases for J, with a gap of 18 bases between the germline ends. For CDR1 and CDR2, the germline V gene lists SGHRS and YFSETQ. The CDR3 spans 15 residues, from the cysteine through the phenylalanine. Kept here is only the CDR3 DNA, which spans 45 bases and is read in frame from base 1. As concerns this clonotype: This receptor's antigen is unknown. Per-base qualities were not stored, and no clone one base away is much larger.

The roughly 39 donors, aged 6 to 90 years, were systemically healthy Caucasian individuals from Russia. Around 9.9 milliliters of peripheral blood were collected from each donor into EDTA-treated Vacutainer tubes. PBMCs were isolated by Ficoll-Paque density-gradient centrifugation, with at least 7 million obtained per sample. Trizol reagent was used to extract total RNA from PBMCs, with at least 6 micrograms per sample. The percentages of naive CD45RAhigh/CD27high T cells were determined by flow cytometry on a PBMC aliquot from every donor. The library was generated by 5' RACE. Sequencing was carried out with an Illumina HiSeq 2500. The second PCR ran for about 7 to 11 cycles and used a J-beta primer mix along with a sample-barcoded 5' primer. A template-switch 5' adaptor carrying 12 random nucleotides introduced a unique molecular identifier onto each TCR beta cDNA molecule. At least 3 million CDR3-containing paired-end reads were obtained from each sample. First-strand cDNA synthesis was performed from all RNA using the Mint cDNA synthesis kit, with priming by a TRBC-specific oligonucleotide. All cDNA was treated with uracil-DNA glycosylase and then went through a first 18-cycle PCR with the universal primers M1SS and BC2_uni_R. As for the authors' bioinformatics: For normalization, 1 million high-quality reads, each with a distinct molecular identifier, were randomly selected from each sample. Instead of being binned into consensus sequences, reads that shared molecular identifiers were thrown out. MiTCR, set to a Q25 quality threshold and the strictest error-elimination algorithm, was used for CDR3 identification, clonotype clustering and error correction. A nonparametric unseen species model with Euler transformation was used to estimate lower-bound total TCR beta diversity. Clones were called with MiXCR by TCRdb after fastp trimmed the public reads at Q25, and only in-frame beta chains were retained. All rows with the same CDR3 protein become a single entry with the most common DNA and genes. What appears here as the V and J calls and clone size reflects TCRdb's work, not the paper's. The sample table contains 630,000 or so distinct CDR3 sequences; only one count was recorded for about 28% of them. The ten most abundant clones make up 15% to 18% of the sample.

The chain was built from TRBV5-1 and TRBJ1-5; the D segment could be TRBD1, given 5 matching bases. This sequence was found in a woman aged 80 or over in good health. The specimen was blood. The DNA reads TGCGCCAGCAGGACCGGGACGGAGGCTTTTCAGCCCCAGCATTTT. Translated, this gives CASRTGTEAFQPQHF.